The rows below give T cell receptor beta chains drawn from one sample of a study of radiotherapy plus CTLA-4 blockade in lung cancer. The assay was immunoSEQ multiplex PCR, and TCRdb's table has in-frame clones only and misses some. This table holds 70,000 to 85,000 clones, roughly four fifths found once. The sequenced sample was peripheral blood, obtained from a patient treated with radiotherapy plus ipilimumab. Receptors were obtained from a human donor with non-small cell lung cancer whose response to radiotherapy plus ipilimumab could not be evaluated. CDR3s include the opening cysteine and the closing phenylalanine or tryptophan. Each record gives: J gene, clone size, CDR3 length, V gene, D gene, CDR3 protein, CDR3 DNA. D genes are given only for firm matches. Size tells how often a clone was seen (once, few, many) or the class of an expanded clone, and some rows leave it out.

J: TRBJ1-4
size: -
length: 13
V: TRBV5-4
D: -
CDR3: CASSLGGNEKLFF
DNA: TGTGCCAGCAGCTTGGGAGGTAATGAAAAACTGTTTTTT

J: TRBJ2-4
size: -
length: 14
V: TRBV5-4
D: TRBD1
CDR3: CASSLVQGANIQYF
DNA: TGTGCCAGCAGCTTGGTACAGGGGGCAAACATTCAGTACTTC

J: TRBJ1-5
size: -
length: 13
V: TRBV4-1
D: -
CDR3: CASSQVGAQPQHF
DNA: TGCGCCAGCAGCCAAGTAGGGGCTCAGCCCCAGCATTTT

J: TRBJ2-3
size: -
length: 14
V: TRBV10-3
D: TRBD2
CDR3: CAILSSGRTDTQYF
DNA: TGTGCCATCCTGTCTAGCGGACGCACAGATACGCAGTATTTT

J: TRBJ1-4
size: -
length: 15
V: TRBV29-1
D: TRBD1
CDR3: CSVQATGGTNEKLFF
DNA: TGCAGCGTACAGGCCACAGGGGGCACTAATGAAAAACTGTTTTTT

J: TRBJ1-2
size: once
length: 15
V: TRBV13
D: TRBD1
CDR3: CASRDSIRGFYGYTF
DNA: TGTGCCAGCAGAGACTCAATCAGGGGGTTCTATGGCTACACCTTC

J: TRBJ2-7
size: -
length: 12
V: TRBV27
D: TRBD2
CDR3: CASSLLGGRKYF
DNA: TGTGCCAGCAGTTTATTGGGAGGGAGGAAGTACTTC

J: TRBJ2-7
size: -
length: 14
V: TRBV4-1
D: TRBD2
CDR3: CASSLILAGDEQYF
DNA: TGCGCCAGCAGCCTAATTCTAGCGGGAGACGAGCAGTACTTC

J: TRBJ2-7
size: -
length: 14
V: TRBV5-6
D: TRBD1
CDR3: CASSLVQGADEQYF
DNA: TGTGCCAGCAGCTTGGTACAGGGGGCGGACGAGCAGTACTTC

J: TRBJ2-1
size: many
length: 14
V: TRBV6-1
D: TRBD1
CDR3: CASTYRGINNEQFF
DNA: TGTGCCAGCACCTACAGGGGAATAAACAATGAGCAGTTCTTC

J: TRBJ2-2
size: -
length: 16
V: TRBV5-1
D: TRBD2
CDR3: CASSFSSGRRAGELFF
DNA: TGCGCCAGCAGCTTTTCTAGCGGGAGAAGGGCCGGGGAGCTGTTTTTT

J: TRBJ1-4
size: few
length: 14
V: TRBV4-1
D: -
CDR3: CASGRGPTNEKLFF
DNA: TGCGCCAGCGGCAGGGGCCCAACTAATGAAAAACTGTTTTTT

J: TRBJ1-1
size: -
length: 15
V: TRBV6-1
D: -
CDR3: CASSPFGGSGTEAFF
DNA: TGTGCCAGCAGCCCATTCGGGGGGTCCGGCACTGAAGCTTTCTTT

J: TRBJ2-2
size: once
length: 15
V: TRBV30
D: TRBD2
CDR3: CAWRPWQGGTGELFF
DNA: TGTGCCTGGAGACCTTGGCAGGGAGGGACCGGGGAGCTGTTTTTT

J: TRBJ2-3
size: -
length: 16
V: TRBV25-1
D: TRBD2
CDR3: CASSWVGRAGTDTQYF
DNA: TGTGCCAGCAGTTGGGTCGGGAGGGCCGGGACAGATACGCAGTATTTT

J: TRBJ1-5
size: once
length: 16
V: TRBV10-3
D: -
CDR3: CAISEGATYSNQPQHF
DNA: TGTGCCATCAGTGAGGGGGCCACCTATAGCAATCAGCCCCAGCATTTT

J: TRBJ1-1
size: -
length: 15
V: TRBV10-1
D: -
CDR3: CASSDSLGGNTEAFF
DNA: TGCGCCAGCAGTGACTCCCTAGGGGGGAACACTGAAGCTTTCTTT

J: TRBJ2-7
size: -
length: 15
V: TRBV7-7
D: TRBD1
CDR3: CASSPRDRGPHEQYF
DNA: TGTGCCAGCAGCCCCCGGGACAGGGGCCCCCACGAGCAGTACTTC

J: TRBJ2-5
size: few
length: 15
V: TRBV30
D: TRBD1
CDR3: CAWNRQRGPQETQYF
DNA: TGTGCCTGGAACCGGCAGAGGGGGCCCCAAGAGACCCAGTACTTC

J: TRBJ2-1
size: -
length: 14
V: TRBV7-6
D: -
CDR3: CASSPPTGGREQFF
DNA: TGTGCCAGCAGCCCACCGACCGGGGGGCGGGAGCAGTTCTTC

J: TRBJ1-5
size: -
length: 13
V: TRBV6-1
D: TRBD1
CDR3: CASSVGQEQPQHF
DNA: TGTGCCAGCAGTGTGGGACAGGAACAGCCCCAGCATTTT

J: TRBJ2-7
size: -
length: 19
V: TRBV28
D: TRBD1
CDR3: CASSLALWLTGGFNYEQYF
DNA: TGTGCCAGCAGTTTAGCTTTATGGTTGACAGGGGGTTTCAACTACGAGCAGTACTTC

J: TRBJ1-2
size: -
length: 12
V: TRBV6-1
D: -
CDR3: CASRAGEGGYTF
DNA: TGTGCCAGCAGAGCAGGGGAGGGTGGCTACACCTTC

J: TRBJ1-4
size: few
length: 15
V: TRBV28
D: -
CDR3: CASSRQQRTNEKLFF
DNA: TGTGCCAGCAGTAGACAACAGAGAACTAATGAAAAACTGTTTTTT

J: TRBJ1-5
size: -
length: 14
V: TRBV19
D: TRBD1
CDR3: CASSNDRVDQPQHF
DNA: TGTGCCAGTAGTAACGACAGGGTGGATCAGCCCCAGCATTTT

J: TRBJ2-3
size: once
length: 14
V: TRBV13
D: -
CDR3: CASSEQGLGDTQYF
DNA: TGTGCCAGCAGCGAACAGGGATTAGGGGATACGCAGTATTTT

J: TRBJ2-7
size: -
length: 15
V: TRBV7-3
D: TRBD2
CDR3: CASRGNGLAEYEQYF
DNA: TGTGCCAGCAGGGGTAATGGACTAGCGGAGTACGAGCAGTACTTC

J: TRBJ1-1
size: -
length: 17
V: TRBV11-3
D: TRBD1
CDR3: CASSLGAGTGFPTEAFF
DNA: TGTGCCAGCAGCTTAGGCGCCGGGACAGGCTTTCCCACTGAAGCTTTCTTT

J: TRBJ2-1
size: -
length: 13
V: TRBV7-3
D: -
CDR3: CASSLGPNNEQFF
DNA: TGTGCCAGCAGCTTAGGGCCCAACAATGAGCAGTTCTTC

J: TRBJ1-1
size: few
length: 15
V: TRBV7-9
D: -
CDR3: CASSLGGLGNTEAFF
DNA: TGTGCCAGCAGCTTAGGAGGCTTAGGGAACACTGAAGCTTTCTTT

J: TRBJ1-2
size: -
length: 14
V: TRBV9
D: -
CDR3: CASSVGGGGSGYTF
DNA: TGTGCCAGCAGCGTAGGTGGCGGGGGCAGCGGCTACACCTTC

J: TRBJ1-1
size: few
length: 17
V: TRBV19
D: -
CDR3: CASSTPFRAGSNTEAFF
DNA: TGTGCCAGTAGTACCCCCTTCCGGGCAGGGTCAAACACTGAAGCTTTCTTT

J: TRBJ2-3
size: -
length: 12
V: TRBV2
D: TRBD2
CDR3: CAAGGAGGTQYF
DNA: TGTGCCGCGGGGGGGGCGGGGGGAACGCAGTATTTT

J: TRBJ1-3
size: -
length: 14
V: TRBV30
D: -
CDR3: CAWSFSGIGNTIYF
DNA: TGTGCCTGGAGTTTTTCAGGGATTGGGAACACCATATATTTT